The next 29 T cell receptor beta chains were all read from a single sample in a study of CD8 T cells in ankylosing spondylitis (dated by TCRdb to 2016 to 2017). The library was generated by 5' RACE. Sequencing used an Illumina HiSeq 2500. Starting from the raw public reads, TCRdb applied fastp trimming at Q25, assembled clones with MiXCR and retained in-frame beta chains. Records with the same CDR3 protein are collapsed into one entry carrying the most frequent genes and DNA. The sample data list 250,000 or so distinct CDR3 sequences, and over 8.5% of these were observed just once. 6.8% of the sample lies in the top ten. The sample was blood, either unsorted or a sorted T cell fraction (not recorded which). The origin of the receptors is a male donor with ankylosing spondylitis or in good health (not recorded which).

This clonotype was seen ten or more times. The chain couples TRBV4-1 to TRBJ2-3; D unresolved. V lost 4 bases and J lost 1, with 6 bases in between. Germline lookup yields CDR1 MGHRA and CDR2 YSYEKL. The CDR3 totals 13 residues. The CDR3 nucleotides are TGCGCCAGCAGCCGGGTTCGCACAGATACGCAGTATTTT. Translation gives CASSRVRTDTQYF.

This clonotype was counted ten times or more. The chain carries TRBV5-1 and TRBJ2-5; D possibly corresponds to TRBD2 (5 bases). CDR1 is SGHRS and CDR2 is YFSETQ in the germline V gene. The length of the CDR3 is 16 residues. V lost 0 bases to trimming and J lost 3 bases, with 15 bases between them. CDR3 bases: TGCGCCAGCAGCTTGGTTCCAGGTACCGGGAAAGAGACCCAGTACTTC. It encodes CASSLVPGTGKETQYF.

This clonotype appeared many times. The V gene is TRBV7-9, the J gene TRBJ2-1; weak D call: TRBD2 (5 bases). Trimming took 3 bases from V and 12 from J, leaving 12 bases between them. Germline lookup yields CDR1 SEHNR and CDR2 FQNEAQ (reference sequence). CDR3 length: 12 amino acids. Here the CDR3 DNA reads TGTGCCAGCAGCTTCCGGGGTGATGGGCAGTTCTTC. Translation: CASSFRGDGQFF.

In this sample, this clonotype turned up many times. The chain uses TRBV2 and TRBJ2-5, with no clear D. Deletions cut 6 bases from V and 7 bases from J, with 15 bases between. The germline gives CDR1 SNHLY, CDR2 FYNNEI. This CDR3 region has 13 residues. CDR3 DNA sequence: TGTGCCAGCAGGCTGCTGACATCAGGGACCCAGTACTTC. It specifies CASRLLTSGTQYF. The complete variable domain, with remaining parts taken from reference TRBV2 and TRBJ2-5, reads EPEVTQTPSHQVTQMGQEVILRCVPISNHLYFYWYRQILGQKVEFLVSFYNNEISEKSEIFDDQFSVERPDGSNFTLKIRSTKLEDSAMYFCASRLLTSGTQYFGPGTRLLVL.

Many counts were recorded for this clonotype. The chain links TRBV5-1 to TRBJ1-1; weak D call: TRBD1 (5 bases). Trimming cost V 3 bases and J 5 bases, with 20 bases left between them. The CDR3 is 16 amino acids. From germline, CDR1 is SGHRS and CDR2 YFSETQ. The CDR3 here is CASSSNGWGGETEAFF. In DNA, the CDR3 is TGCGCCAGCAGCTCCAACGGGTGGGGGGGGGAAACTGAAGCTTTCTTT.

J is TRBJ2-4 and V is TRBV9, with D tentatively TRBD1 or TRBD2 (5 bases each). From germline, CDR1 is SGDLS and CDR2 YYNGEE. V shed 4 bases and J shed 6 bases, with 17 bases lying between them. CDR3 length equals 15 residues. CDR3 bases: TGTGCCAGCAGCCCCAACCCGGGGCGTAGAAACATTCAGTACTTC. Protein sequence: CASSPNPGRRNIQYF. Based on the CDR3 plus reference TRBV9 and TRBJ2-4, the full variable domain is DSGVTQTPKHLITATGQRVTLRCSPRSGDLSVYWYQQSLDQGLQFLIQYYNGEERAKGNILERFSAQQFPDLHSELNLSSLELGDSALYFCASSPNPGRRNIQYFGAGTRLSVL.

This clonotype was observed many times. The CDR3 sequence: CASSSTGTGAREQFF. CDR3 in DNA: TGTGCCAGCAGCTCAACCGGGACAGGGGCGCGTGAGCAGTTCTTC. The rearrangement joins TRBV7-2 to TRBJ2-1, with TRBD1 identical over 10 bases. CDR1 is SGHTA and CDR2 is FQGNSA in the germline V gene. This CDR3 has 15 amino acids. With V trimmed by 4 bases and J by 9 bases, 9 bases remained unmatched. Variable domain in full (rest from reference TRBV7-2 and TRBJ2-1): GAGVSQSPSNKVTEKGKDVELRCDPISGHTALYWYRQSLGQGLEFLIYFQGNSAPDKSGLPSDRFSAERTGGSVSTLTIQRTQQEDSAVYLCASSSTGTGAREQFFGPGTRLTVL.

This clonotype was counted between two and nine times. This rearrangement joins TRBV3-1 to TRBJ2-1; perhaps TRBD2 as D (5 bases). V dropped 4 bases and J dropped 4 bases, with 14 bases sitting between them. This CDR3 region has 15 residues. Germline V gene data show CDR1 as LGHDT and CDR2 as YNNKEL (reference sequence). The CDR3 sequence: CASSPRTSIYNEQFF. The CDR3 coding sequence is TGTGCCAGCAGCCCAAGGACTTCGATATACAATGAGCAGTTCTTC.

In this sample, this clonotype turned up many times. The chain is built from TRBV6-2 or TRBV6-3 and TRBJ2-1; 7 bases fit TRBD1. The CDR3 loop spans 20 amino acids. Per germline, CDR1 MNHEY and CDR2 SVGEGT. Trimming cost V 0 bases and J 1 base; bases outside gene matches: 15. In DNA form, the CDR3 reads TGTGCCAGCAGTTACTCGAGCTCCAAAACCGACAGGGTGTCCTACAATGAGCAGTTCTTC. As protein: CASSYSSSKTDRVSYNEQFF.

The rearrangement joins TRBV5-4 to TRBJ1-2; the match to TRBD1 covers 8 bases. Germline lookup yields CDR1 SGHNT and CDR2 YYREEE (reference sequence). The CDR3 extends over 16 amino acids. Trimming cost V 0 bases and J 4 bases; bases outside gene matches: 8. The CDR3 DNA reads as TGTGCCAGCAGCTTGGAGGCAGGGGGCGCCCGCTATGGCTACACCTTC. It codes for CASSLEAGGARYGYTF.

The CDR3 protein is CASSQDLGGVGSPLHF. The CDR3 DNA is TGTGCCAGCAGCCAAGATTTAGGAGGGGTCGGTTCACCCCTCCACTTT. The chain employs TRBV3-1 and TRBJ1-6; D perhaps matches TRBD1 (5 bases). The CDR3 is 16 amino acids. Trimming shortened V by 0 bases and J by 9 bases, and 15 bases separated the two germline ends. Germline V gene lookup returns CDR1 LGHDT and CDR2 YNNKEL (reference sequence).

There are many counts of this clonotype. J is TRBJ2-2 and V is TRBV9; tentatively, D is TRBD1 (5 bases). The CDR3 spans 14 residues. Trimming removed 2 bases from V and 9 bases from J, with 14 bases in between. CDR1 is SGDLS and CDR2 is YYNGEE in the germline V gene. The CDR3 sequence: CASSVSTGFRELFF. The CDR3 DNA is TGTGCCAGCAGCGTCTCCACAGGTTTCCGGGAGCTGTTTTTT. The full variable domain, its missing parts supplied by reference TRBV9 and TRBJ2-2, is DSGVTQTPKHLITATGQRVTLRCSPRSGDLSVYWYQQSLDQGLQFLIQYYNGEERAKGNILERFSAQQFPDLHSELNLSSLELGDSALYFCASSVSTGFRELFFGEGSRLTVL.

As for this clonotype: This may come from a read error, since a much larger clone is one base off. V is TRBV14 and J is TRBJ1-2; perhaps TRBD1 as D (6 bases). Germline values: CDR1 SGHDN, CDR2 FVKESK. CDR3 length: 14 amino acids. The CDR3 reads CASSQIGQNYDYTF. The CDR3 DNA reads TGTGCCAGCAGCCAAATCGGACAGAACTATGACTACACCTTC.

This clonotype was observed at least ten times. This chain links TRBV27 with TRBJ1-1; weak D call: TRBD1 (5 bases). The CDR3 sequence is 21 residues long. Germline values: CDR1 MNHEY, CDR2 SMNVEV (reference sequence). V was cut by 6 bases and J by 1 base, with 33 bases left in between. The CDR3, as DNA: TGTGCCAGCAGCCCGATCTATGTATGGAACAGGCTTGTACACCAGAACACTGAAGCTTTCTTT. Translation: CASSPIYVWNRLVHQNTEAFF.

The gene calls are TRBV2 and TRBJ2-4, with 10 bases lining up with TRBD2. Germline CDR1 and CDR2: SNHLY and FYNNEI. The CDR3 has 14 residues. The ends lost 5 bases at V and 9 bases at J; junction bases unmatched: 7. DNA of the CDR3: TGTGCCAGCAGTCCTCCGGGACTAGCGAGCATTCAGTACTTC. Translation: CASSPPGLASIQYF.

This clonotype has a count of ten or more. The chain employs TRBV27 and TRBJ2-7, with 8 bases aligning to TRBD2. In germline, CDR1 is MNHEY, CDR2 SMNVEV (reference sequence). V shed 5 bases and J 2 bases; nucleotides not matched to a gene: 5. The CDR3 sequence is 14 residues long. This CDR3 reads CASSSGGGAYEQYF. For the CDR3, the DNA is TGTGCCAGCAGTAGCGGGGGTGGGGCCTACGAGCAGTACTTC.

The V gene is TRBV3-1, the J gene TRBJ2-1; 8 bases are shared with TRBD1. The CDR3 contains 14 residues. Germline values: CDR1 LGHDT, CDR2 YNNKEL (reference sequence). Trimming removed 4 bases from V and 10 bases from J; junction bases left unmatched: 9. The CDR3 nucleotides read TGTGCCAGCAGCCTAGCAGGGGGCTCGGGCGAGCAGTTCTTC. This sequence encodes CASSLAGGSGEQFF.

The chain has TRBV5-1 and TRBJ2-1; 9 nucleotides agree with TRBD1. Germline V gene lookup returns CDR1 SGHRS and CDR2 YFSETQ. V shed 4 bases, J shed 4 bases, and the junction held 9 bases outside the gene matches. The CDR3 has 16 amino acids. CDR3 sequence (DNA): TGCGCCAGCAGCAACCCGGGACAGGGAGGATACAATGAGCAGTTCTTC. Translated, it gives CASSNPGQGGYNEQFF. Full variable domain (outside the CDR3, taken from reference TRBV5-1 and TRBJ2-1): KAGVTQTPRYLIKTRGQQVTLSCSPISGHRSVSWYQQTPGQGLQFLFEYFSETQRNKGNFPGRFSGRQFSNSRSEMNVSTLELGDSALYLCASSNPGQGGYNEQFFGPGTRLTVL.

The genes are TRBV27 and TRBJ1-5; possible D gene TRBD1, 6 bases. CDR1 and CDR2 (germline): MNHEY, SMNVEV (reference sequence). Trimming cost V 6 bases and J 7 bases, with 19 bases left between them. The CDR3 spans 15 residues. This CDR3 reads CASSPTGDGRQPQHF. Written as DNA, the CDR3 is TGTGCCAGCAGCCCGACAGGAGACGGTCGGCAGCCCCAGCATTTT.

This clonotype was seen a handful of times. The chain links TRBV25-1 to TRBJ2-7; D possibly corresponds to TRBD2 (6 bases). The V end lost 7 bases, the J end lost 4 bases, and 14 bases lay between the germline ends. The CDR3 runs to 13 residues. CDR1 is MGHDK and CDR2 is SYGVNS in the germline V gene. The CDR3, as DNA: TGTGCCAGCACGCGGAGCGGGTCGTACGAGCAGTACTTC. Protein: CASTRSGSYEQYF.

The chain links TRBV14 to TRBJ2-7; D not certain. This CDR3 comprises 13 residues. V lost 1 base, J lost 4 bases, and 8 bases lay in between. Germline assignment: CDR1 SGHDN and CDR2 FVKESK. For the CDR3, the DNA is TGTGCCAGCAGCCAAGTTTTGGAGTACGAGCAGTACTTC. This sequence encodes CASSQVLEYEQYF.

This clonotype has ten or more counts. V gene TRBV6-5 combines with J gene TRBJ2-1, with D unresolved. The V end was cut by 0 bases, the J end by 1 base, with 13 bases between. Germline lookup yields CDR1 MNHEY and CDR2 SVGAGI. The CDR3 covers 17 residues. The CDR3 here is CASSYSLGRASYNEQFF. The CDR3 nucleotides read TGTGCCAGCAGTTACTCCCTCGGCCGCGCTTCCTACAATGAGCAGTTCTTC.

This clonotype was counted ten times or more. This chain joins TRBV25-1 and TRBJ2-3, with 16 positions matching TRBD2. The CDR3 runs to 19 residues. CDR1 and CDR2 (germline): MGHDK, SYGVNS. V gave up 4 bases and J gave up 5 bases; unmatched junction bases: 12. The CDR3 nucleotides read TGTGCCAGCAGTGGGTTTCCGGGACTAGCGGGAGGGCCAAAAGATACGCAGTATTTT. Encoded protein: CASSGFPGLAGGPKDTQYF.

This clonotype has a count of ten or more. The chain recombines TRBV12-3 or TRBV12-4 with TRBJ1-1, with TRBD1 as a possible D gene (6 bases). The CDR3 consists of 13 residues. V was trimmed by 4 bases and J by 7 bases, leaving 13 bases between them. CDR3: CASSSYGGGEAFF. In DNA, the CDR3 is TGTGCCAGCAGTTCATATGGAGGGGGTGAAGCTTTCTTT.

This clonotype occurred many times. The chain links TRBV20-1 to TRBJ2-5, with D possibly being TRBD2 (5 bases). V lost 0 bases and J 3 bases, leaving 8 bases between the germline ends. This CDR3 region has 13 residues. CDR1 and CDR2 from the germline V gene are DFQATT and SNEGSKA (reference sequence). CDR3: CSARDTGKETQYF. The CDR3 DNA reads as TGCAGTGCTAGAGATACGGGGAAAGAGACCCAGTACTTC.

This clonotype was picked up many times. V gene TRBV12-3 or TRBV12-4 combines with J gene TRBJ1-3; 7 bases align to TRBD1. The CDR3 has 14 amino acids. The trim removed 7 bases at V and 8 bases at J, leaving 11 bases unmatched. DNA of the CDR3: TGTGCCAGCACGACGACAGGGATGGGGTACACCATATATTTT. As protein: CASTTTGMGYTIYF.

This clonotype has only a few counts. The chain has TRBV20-1 and TRBJ2-7; the D gene is possibly TRBD2 (7 bases). The germline gives CDR1 DFQATT, CDR2 SNEGSKA (reference sequence). The CDR3 extends over 13 amino acids. V was shortened by 4 bases and J by 7 bases, with 17 bases between the two germline ends. The CDR3 spells CSAIGGAGGEQYF. In DNA form, the CDR3 reads TGCAGTGCTATTGGGGGCGCCGGGGGGGAGCAGTACTTC.

This clonotype was seen at least ten times. J is TRBJ1-5 and V is TRBV7-9; D remains ambiguous. Germline V CDR1 and CDR2: SEHNR, FQNEAQ (reference sequence). Trimming took off 8 bases at V and 3 bases at J, with 11 bases between the two ends. The CDR3 sequence is 13 residues long. CDR3 amino acids: CASAPGLNQPQHF. The CDR3 DNA follows: TGTGCCAGCGCCCCGGGCCTCAATCAGCCCCAGCATTTT.

The rearrangement uses TRBV4-2 and TRBJ2-3; the match to TRBD2 covers 9 bases. Germline lookup yields CDR1 LGHNA and CDR2 YNFKEQ. This CDR3 has 19 amino acids. V lost 10 bases and J lost 1; bases outside the gene matches: 21. The CDR3 DNA reads TGTGCCATCGGCCTGGGGCTAGCGGGGAGCCGCCCTGGCACAGATACGCAGTATTTT. It translates to CAIGLGLAGSRPGTDTQYF.